This is a list of T cell receptor beta chains from one sample in a study of T cell changes during pregnancy in multiple sclerosis. The method was immunoSEQ multiplex PCR; TCRdb's version includes in-frame clones alone and lacks a portion of them. The table shows approximately 69,000 clones, with about 91% occurring only once. Source: CD4+ T cells from peripheral blood mononuclear cells, taken in the third trimester of pregnancy. The receptors were sampled from a female donor in good health, enrolled as a control in a pregnancy study. CDR3s include the opening cysteine and the closing phenylalanine or tryptophan. A D gene is named only where the DNA matches it firmly. The size field is filled for only some rows; it gives once, few, many or a size class.

cdr3_aa | cdr3_nt | v_call | clone_size | d_call | j_call
CASSPFGQGAGDTQYF | TGTGCCAGCAGCCCCTTCGGACAGGGGGCCGGAGATACGCAGTATTTT | TRBV7-2 | . | TRBD1 | TRBJ2-3
CASSEGQYQPQHF | TGTGCCAGCAGCGAGGGACAGTATCAGCCCCAGCATTTT | TRBV6-5 | once | TRBD1 | TRBJ1-5
CASRPTGQGSEKLFF | TGTGCCAGCAGGCCCACGGGACAGGGGAGTGAAAAACTGTTTTTT | TRBV9 | . | TRBD1 | TRBJ1-4
CASTAGGRTEAFF | TGTGCCAGCACCGCAGGGGGTAGGACTGAAGCTTTCTTT | TRBV27 | . | TRBD1 | TRBJ1-1
CASSLIAGPTGELFF | TGTGCCAGCAGCTTAATCGCAGGGCCCACCGGGGAGCTGTTTTTT | TRBV7-3 | . | . | TRBJ2-2
CASSRGGQYTGELFF | TGTGCCAGCAGTCGGGGGGGCCAGTATACCGGGGAGCTGTTTTTT | TRBV6-5 | . | TRBD2 | TRBJ2-2
CAWRGGAAGEKLFF | TGTGCCTGGAGGGGTGGGGCAGCTGGAGAAAAACTGTTTTTT | TRBV30 | . | . | TRBJ1-4
CAGGGGARGNTIYF | TGTGCCGGGGGTGGGGGGGCGAGAGGAAACACCATATATTTT | TRBV9 | . | . | TRBJ1-3
CATSRDTGSNQPQHF | TGTGCCACCAGCAGAGATACAGGGAGCAATCAGCCCCAGCATTTT | TRBV15 | . | . | TRBJ1-5
CASSELAGGDTGELFF | TGTGCCAGCAGTGAACTAGCGGGGGGTGACACCGGGGAGCTGTTTTTT | TRBV6-4 | . | TRBD2 | TRBJ2-2
CASSPAGLGDTQYF | TGTGCCAGCAGCCCCGCAGGGCTGGGAGATACGCAGTATTTT | TRBV7-3 | . | . | TRBJ2-3
CASSRGPREGTDTQYF | TGTGCCAGCAGCCGAGGGCCTCGTGAAGGCACAGATACGCAGTATTTT | TRBV4-2 | . | . | TRBJ2-3
CASSEVGLAAYNEQFF | TGTGCCAGCAGTGAGGTCGGACTAGCGGCTTACAATGAGCAGTTCTTC | TRBV6-4 | . | TRBD2 | TRBJ2-1
CASRTDSGWNTEAFF | TGTGCCAGCAGGACGGATTCAGGCTGGAACACTGAAGCTTTCTTT | TRBV6-4 | . | . | TRBJ1-1
CASSWASGEGEQYF | TGTGCCAGCAGCTGGGCTTCAGGGGAAGGAGAGCAGTACTTC | TRBV7-3 | . | . | TRBJ2-7
CASSLNGGTDHAEQYF | TGTGCCAGCAGCCTCAACGGCGGGACGGACCACGCCGAGCAGTACTTC | TRBV16 | . | . | TRBJ2-7
CASSSLGSGGSYNEQFF | TGTGCCAGCAGCTCCTTGGGGAGCGGGGGGTCCTACAATGAGCAGTTCTTC | TRBV7-2 | . | TRBD2 | TRBJ2-1
CASRLTGSSNTEAFF | TGTGCCAGCAGGCTCACAGGTTCCTCGAACACTGAAGCTTTCTTT | TRBV7-9 | . | . | TRBJ1-1
CASSLGGRGNTEAFF | TGCGCCAGCAGCCTGGGTGGACGGGGGAACACTGAAGCTTTCTTT | TRBV5-1 | . | . | TRBJ1-1
CASSLVQGPNYGYTF | TGTGCCAGCAGCTTAGTCCAGGGGCCTAACTATGGCTACACCTTC | TRBV7-2 | . | . | TRBJ1-2
CASSRGGGGTYEQYF | TGCGCCAGCAGCCGGGGTGGCGGGGGGACCTACGAGCAGTACTTC | TRBV4-3 | . | TRBD2 | TRBJ2-7
CASQDTMYEKLFF | TGTGCCAGCCAAGACACAATGTATGAAAAACTGTTTTTT | TRBV6-1 | . | . | TRBJ1-4
CASSQESAGAGNTIYF | TGTGCCAGCAGCCAAGAATCGGCAGGGGCTGGAAACACCATATATTTT | TRBV4-2 | . | . | TRBJ1-3
CASSLEQGGTEAFF | TGCGCCAGCAGCTTGGAACAGGGGGGCACTGAAGCTTTCTTT | TRBV5-1 | . | TRBD1 | TRBJ1-1
CASSLTGVNTEAFF | TGTGCCAGCAGCTTGACAGGGGTGAACACTGAAGCTTTCTTT | TRBV5-4 | few | TRBD1 | TRBJ1-1
CASSVRRERGGGTGELFF | TGTGCCAGCAGCGTCCGGAGGGAGCGGGGGGGCGGCACCGGGGAGCTGTTTTTT | TRBV7-3 | . | TRBD2 | TRBJ2-2
CAWSAGQGYEQYF | TGTGCCTGGAGTGCGGGACAGGGCTACGAGCAGTACTTC | TRBV30 | . | TRBD1 | TRBJ2-7
CASSQDRVRAGELFF | TGTGCCAGCAGCCAAGACAGGGTTCGGGCCGGGGAGCTGTTTTTT | TRBV7-2 | . | TRBD1 | TRBJ2-2
CASSLAGGHTGELFF | TGTGCCAGCAGCCTAGCGGGGGGCCACACCGGGGAGCTGTTTTTT | TRBV5-5 | . | TRBD2 | TRBJ2-2
CASSGGTEAPSSYNEQFF | TGTGCCAGCAGCGGCGGGACAGAAGCACCCAGCTCCTACAATGAGCAGTTCTTC | TRBV13 | . | . | TRBJ2-1
CAWRPVTGSGNTIYF | TGTGCCTGGAGGCCCGTTACAGGGTCGGGAAACACCATATATTTT | TRBV30 | . | . | TRBJ1-3
CASSYSGVMNTEAFF | TGTGCCAGCAGTTACTCCGGAGTCATGAACACTGAAGCTTTCTTT | TRBV6-5 | . | . | TRBJ1-1
CASSEGGPINEKLFF | TGTGCCAGCAGCGAAGGGGGACCGATTAATGAAAAACTGTTTTTT | TRBV9 | . | . | TRBJ1-4
CASRFDRGSTEAFF | TGCGCCAGCAGGTTCGACAGGGGAAGCACTGAAGCTTTCTTT | TRBV5-1 | . | TRBD1 | TRBJ1-1
CASSLAKGGSSRDPSYEQYF | TGTGCCAGCAGCTTGGCCAAGGGTGGGTCGTCGAGGGATCCCTCCTACGAGCAGTACTTC | TRBV5-4 | . | . | TRBJ2-7
CASSFGDSNYGYTF | TGTGCCAGCAGCTTCGGGGACAGTAACTATGGCTACACCTTC | TRBV11-2 | . | TRBD1 | TRBJ1-2
CAISESTGSGNTIYF | TGTGCCATCAGTGAGTCGACAGGCTCTGGAAACACCATATATTTT | TRBV10-3 | . | . | TRBJ1-3
CASSPTGAAGSTDTQYF | TGTGCCAGCAGCCCCACCGGGGCGGCGGGGAGCACGGATACGCAGTATTTT | TRBV9 | once | . | TRBJ2-3
CASSRGSYNEQFF | TGTGCCAGCAGCCGAGGGAGCTACAATGAGCAGTTCTTC | TRBV7-2 | . | . | TRBJ2-1
CASSSKLAGEETQYF | TGTGCCAGCAGCTCGAAGCTAGCGGGGGAAGAGACCCAGTACTTC | TRBV7-6 | once | TRBD2 | TRBJ2-5
CASRRTGTGNTEAFF | TGTGCCAGCAGGAGGACCGGGACAGGGAACACTGAAGCTTTCTTT | TRBV6-5 | few | TRBD1 | TRBJ1-1
CASKKSQGALNQPQHF | TGTGCCAGTAAGAAATCACAGGGGGCCTTGAATCAGCCCCAGCATTTT | TRBV19 | . | TRBD1 | TRBJ1-5
CASSEGGIGYNEQFF | TGTGCCAGCAGTGAGGGAGGGATCGGCTACAATGAGCAGTTCTTC | TRBV6-4 | . | TRBD2 | TRBJ2-1
CASSQSNTEAFF | TGTGCCAGCAGCCAGTCAAACACTGAAGCTTTCTTT | TRBV7-9 | few | . | TRBJ1-1
CASSLDFAGEQFF | TGTGCCAGCAGCTTAGACTTCGCGGGGGAGCAGTTCTTC | TRBV7-9 | . | . | TRBJ2-1
CASSEARLADTDTQYF | TGTGCCAGCAGTGAAGCGCGGCTAGCGGACACAGATACGCAGTATTTT | TRBV2 | . | TRBD2 | TRBJ2-3
CASSDGRTSGGHAYEQYF | TGTGCCAGCAGTGATGGGAGGACTAGCGGGGGCCACGCCTACGAGCAGTACTTC | TRBV6-1 | . | TRBD2 | TRBJ2-7
CASSATRTGGQETQYF | TGTGCCAGCAGCGCCACAAGGACAGGGGGCCAAGAGACCCAGTACTTC | TRBV7-3 | . | TRBD1 | TRBJ2-5
CASSPKTGGVKSGEQYF | TGCGCCAGCAGCCCAAAGACAGGGGGCGTGAAGAGTGGCGAGCAGTACTTC | TRBV4-3 | . | TRBD1 | TRBJ2-7